This is a list of T cell receptor beta chains from one sample in a study of glioma-infiltrating T cells. TCRdb passed the multiplex PCR reads through MiXCR, listing each CDR3 protein once. The table has approximately 120,000 distinct CDR3 sequences, roughly 25% seen once. The material sequenced was glioma tissue, nonneoplastic brain tissue, or PBMCs (not recorded which). The source of these receptors is a human donor with low-grade glioma or glioblastoma, undergoing nonglioma brain surgery, or in good health (not recorded which). Both conserved end residues are part of each CDR3. Each record gives: V gene, D gene, J gene, clone size, CDR3 protein, CDR3 DNA. A D gene is named only where the DNA matches it firmly. Size values are once, few and many counts, or a class for expanded clones, and some rows have none.

v_call: TRBV19; d_call: TRBD2; j_call: TRBJ2-3; clone_size: -; cdr3_aa: CASSIDPGLAGSDTQYF; cdr3_nt: TGTGCCAGTAGTATTGACCCGGGACTAGCGGGATCAGATACGCAGTATTTT
v_call: TRBV18; d_call: -; j_call: TRBJ1-2; clone_size: many; cdr3_aa: CASSERSTNYGYTF; cdr3_nt: TGTGCCAGCTCAGAAAGGAGTACTAACTATGGCTACACCTTC
v_call: TRBV7-2; d_call: TRBD1; j_call: TRBJ2-7; clone_size: -; cdr3_aa: CASGLGQGAREQYF; cdr3_nt: TGTGCCAGCGGCTTGGGGCAGGGGGCGCGCGAGCAGTACTTC
v_call: TRBV7-9; d_call: -; j_call: TRBJ1-2; clone_size: many; cdr3_aa: CASSSPGLLGYTF; cdr3_nt: TGTGCCAGCAGCTCCCCAGGGCTACTTGGCTACACCTTC
v_call: TRBV9; d_call: -; j_call: TRBJ2-7; clone_size: -; cdr3_aa: CASSVAPGTEQYF; cdr3_nt: TGTGCCAGCAGCGTAGCCCCGGGCACCGAGCAGTACTTC
v_call: TRBV18; d_call: -; j_call: TRBJ1-1; clone_size: many; cdr3_aa: CASSQYGTEAFF; cdr3_nt: TGTGCCAGCTCACAATATGGCACTGAAGCTTTCTTT
v_call: TRBV20-1; d_call: -; j_call: TRBJ2-1; clone_size: many; cdr3_aa: CSARDPTGNDVEQFF; cdr3_nt: TGCAGTGCTAGAGACCCCACGGGAAATGATGTTGAGCAGTTCTTC
v_call: TRBV7-9; d_call: -; j_call: TRBJ1-4; clone_size: many; cdr3_aa: CASSLGVGGDNEKLFF; cdr3_nt: TGTGCCAGCAGCTTAGGCGTCGGGGGAGATAATGAAAAACTGTTTTTT
v_call: TRBV28; d_call: TRBD1; j_call: TRBJ1-1; clone_size: many; cdr3_aa: CASSQDRADTEAFF; cdr3_nt: TGTGCCAGCAGTCAGGACAGGGCGGACACTGAAGCTTTCTTT
v_call: TRBV27; d_call: -; j_call: TRBJ1-2; clone_size: -; cdr3_aa: CASRLSPANCGYTF; cdr3_nt: TGTGCCAGCAGGTTATCCCCAGCTAACTGTGGCTACACCTTC
v_call: TRBV20-1; d_call: TRBD1; j_call: TRBJ1-4; clone_size: many; cdr3_aa: CSASRQGGIGEKLFF; cdr3_nt: TGCAGTGCTAGCAGACAGGGAGGTATTGGTGAAAAACTGTTTTTT
v_call: TRBV5-4; d_call: TRBD2; j_call: TRBJ2-7; clone_size: few; cdr3_aa: CASSSIAGGAREQYF; cdr3_nt: TGTGCCAGCAGCTCAATAGCGGGGGGCGCGAGGGAGCAGTACTTC
v_call: TRBV4-2; d_call: -; j_call: TRBJ1-2; clone_size: many; cdr3_aa: CASSQDGVYGYTF; cdr3_nt: TGTGCCAGCAGCCAAGACGGGGTCTATGGCTACACCTTC
v_call: TRBV7-9; d_call: -; j_call: TRBJ2-6; clone_size: -; cdr3_aa: CASSPQNSGTNVLTF; cdr3_nt: TGTGCCAGCAGCCCACAGAACTCTGGGACCAACGTCCTGACTTTC
v_call: TRBV4-1; d_call: -; j_call: TRBJ1-4; clone_size: many; cdr3_aa: CASSVQGNEKLFF; cdr3_nt: TGCGCCAGCAGCGTACAGGGAAATGAAAAACTGTTTTTT
v_call: TRBV7-9; d_call: -; j_call: TRBJ2-2; clone_size: few; cdr3_aa: CASSRPLGILPSGELFF; cdr3_nt: TGTGCCAGCAGCCGACCCCTGGGTATTTTGCCAAGCGGGGAGCTGTTTTTT
v_call: TRBV19; d_call: TRBD2; j_call: TRBJ2-2; clone_size: few; cdr3_aa: CASSIGSGRAYGELFF; cdr3_nt: TGTGCCAGTAGTATAGGTAGCGGGAGGGCCTACGGGGAGCTGTTTTTT
v_call: TRBV5-1; d_call: TRBD1; j_call: TRBJ2-3; clone_size: few; cdr3_aa: CASSLAGQITDTQYF; cdr3_nt: TGCGCCAGCAGCTTGGCGGGACAGATCACAGATACGCAGTATTTT
v_call: TRBV6-4; d_call: TRBD1; j_call: TRBJ2-7; clone_size: many; cdr3_aa: CASRPTGVPYEQYF; cdr3_nt: TGTGCCAGCAGGCCGACAGGGGTCCCTTACGAGCAGTACTTC
v_call: TRBV2; d_call: -; j_call: TRBJ2-3; clone_size: many; cdr3_aa: CASSKDRSDTQYF; cdr3_nt: TGTGCCAGCAGTAAAGACAGGTCAGATACGCAGTATTTT
v_call: TRBV7-9; d_call: TRBD1; j_call: TRBJ2-3; clone_size: -; cdr3_aa: CGGSGTGGPGDTQYF; cdr3_nt: TGTGGGGGGTCCGGGACAGGGGGCCCTGGAGATACGCAGTATTTT
v_call: TRBV7-2; d_call: TRBD2; j_call: TRBJ2-5; clone_size: many; cdr3_aa: CASRSGGTTQYF; cdr3_nt: TGTGCCAGCAGATCCGGGGGGACCACCCAGTACTTC
v_call: TRBV12-3/TRBV12-4; d_call: TRBD1; j_call: TRBJ2-7; clone_size: many; cdr3_aa: CASSWGQWGREAYEQYF; cdr3_nt: TGTGCCAGCAGTTGGGGACAGTGGGGGAGAGAAGCCTACGAGCAGTACTTC
v_call: TRBV18; d_call: -; j_call: TRBJ2-1; clone_size: -; cdr3_aa: CARSLTDVYEQFF; cdr3_nt: TGTGCCAGATCACTTACGGACGTCTATGAGCAGTTCTTC
v_call: TRBV7-6; d_call: -; j_call: TRBJ1-1; clone_size: many; cdr3_aa: CASSSDTNTEAFF; cdr3_nt: TGTGCCAGCAGCTCGGACACAAACACTGAAGCTTTCTTT
v_call: TRBV29-1; d_call: TRBD2; j_call: TRBJ2-1; clone_size: -; cdr3_aa: CSTRPSGLYNEQFF; cdr3_nt: TGCAGCACCCGGCCTAGCGGCCTCTACAATGAGCAGTTCTTC
v_call: TRBV5-4; d_call: -; j_call: TRBJ2-2; clone_size: -; cdr3_aa: CASSLGARINTGELFF; cdr3_nt: TGTGCCAGCAGCTTGGGTGCTCGTATTAACACCGGGGAGCTGTTTTTT
v_call: TRBV11-2; d_call: -; j_call: TRBJ2-5; clone_size: many; cdr3_aa: CASSSFSGAQETQYF; cdr3_nt: TGTGCCAGCAGCTCCTTCTCAGGGGCCCAAGAGACCCAGTACTTC
v_call: TRBV12-3/TRBV12-4; d_call: TRBD2; j_call: TRBJ2-5; clone_size: many; cdr3_aa: CASSSMGLEETQYF; cdr3_nt: TGTGCCAGCAGCTCCATGGGACTAGAAGAGACCCAGTACTTC